This T cell receptor (beta chain) was sequenced for a study of blood T cell repertoires in COVID-19. Looking at the study overall: From the United States, Italy and Spain came samples of acute and convalescent COVID-19.

Clones were sequenced by immunoSEQ multiplex PCR, and TCRdb holds only the in-frame ones, with some missing. The data hold 95,000 to 110,000 clones, with about 90% observed a single time. V lost 4 bases and J lost 2; bases outside the gene matches: 6. The CDR3 is made up of 15 amino acids. CDR1 MNHEY and CDR2 SMNVEV come from the germline V gene (reference sequence). The V gene is TRBV27, the J gene TRBJ2-3; TRBD2 agrees at 7 bases. The sequence derives from a man aged 45 to 65 in a cohort sampled during active COVID-19. The sequenced sample consisted of peripheral blood. The CDR3 region is CASSSTTSPTDTQYF. Written as DNA, the CDR3 is TGTGCCAGCAGTTCGACGACTAGCCCCACAGATACGCAGTATTTT.